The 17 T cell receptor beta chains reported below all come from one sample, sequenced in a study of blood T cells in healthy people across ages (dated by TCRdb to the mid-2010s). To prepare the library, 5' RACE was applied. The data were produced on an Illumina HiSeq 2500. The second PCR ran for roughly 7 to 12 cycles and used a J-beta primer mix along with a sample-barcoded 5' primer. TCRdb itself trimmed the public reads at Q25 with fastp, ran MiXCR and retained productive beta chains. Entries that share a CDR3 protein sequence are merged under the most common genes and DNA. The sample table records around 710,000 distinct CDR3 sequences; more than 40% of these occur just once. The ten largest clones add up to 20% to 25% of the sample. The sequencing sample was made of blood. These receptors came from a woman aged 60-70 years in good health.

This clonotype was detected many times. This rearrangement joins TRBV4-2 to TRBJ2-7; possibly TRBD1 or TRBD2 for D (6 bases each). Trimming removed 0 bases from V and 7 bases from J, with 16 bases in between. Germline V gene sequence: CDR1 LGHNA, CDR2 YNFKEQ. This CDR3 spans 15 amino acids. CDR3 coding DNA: TGTGCCAGCAGCCAAGAATCGGGGGCTTGGGGGGAGCAGTACTTC. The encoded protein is CASSQESGAWGEQYF.

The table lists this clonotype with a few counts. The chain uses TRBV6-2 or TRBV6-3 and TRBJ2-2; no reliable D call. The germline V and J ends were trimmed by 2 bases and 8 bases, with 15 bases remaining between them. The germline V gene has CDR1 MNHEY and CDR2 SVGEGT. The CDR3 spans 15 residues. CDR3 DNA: TGTGCCAGCAGTTACCCTAGTTTCCCTACGGGGGAGCTGTTTTTT. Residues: CASSYPSFPTGELFF.

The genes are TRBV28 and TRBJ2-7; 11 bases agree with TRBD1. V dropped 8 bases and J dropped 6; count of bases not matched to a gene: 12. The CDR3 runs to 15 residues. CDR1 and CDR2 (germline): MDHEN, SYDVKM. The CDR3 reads CASHPLGQGASEQYF. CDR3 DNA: TGTGCCAGCCACCCCCTAGGACAGGGGGCAAGCGAGCAGTACTTC.

The CDR3 DNA reads as TGTGCCAGCAGCCAAGATCTTCTAACGGGGAGGGGGACCCAGTTCTTC. Translating it yields CASSQDLLTGRGTQFF. The J gene is TRBJ2-1, the V gene TRBV4-2; a weak D match, TRBD2 (7 bases). Germline V gives CDR1 LGHNA, CDR2 YNFKEQ. There are 16 residues in the CDR3. Trimming removed 0 bases at V and 13 bases at J, with 22 bases between.

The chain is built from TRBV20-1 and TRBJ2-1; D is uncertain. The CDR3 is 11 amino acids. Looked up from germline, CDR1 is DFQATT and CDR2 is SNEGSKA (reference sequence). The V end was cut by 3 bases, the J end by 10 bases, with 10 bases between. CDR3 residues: CSASWYYEQFF. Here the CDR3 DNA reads TGCAGTGCTAGCTGGTATTACGAGCAGTTCTTC.

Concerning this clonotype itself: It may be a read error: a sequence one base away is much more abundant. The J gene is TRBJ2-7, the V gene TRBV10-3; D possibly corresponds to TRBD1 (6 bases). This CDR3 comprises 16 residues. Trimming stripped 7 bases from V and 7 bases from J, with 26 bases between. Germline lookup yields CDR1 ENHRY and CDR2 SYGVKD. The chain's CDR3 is CAIKSSGDTHIDEQYF. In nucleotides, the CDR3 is TGTGCCATCAAAAGTAGTGGGGACACCCATATAGATGAGCAGTACTTC.

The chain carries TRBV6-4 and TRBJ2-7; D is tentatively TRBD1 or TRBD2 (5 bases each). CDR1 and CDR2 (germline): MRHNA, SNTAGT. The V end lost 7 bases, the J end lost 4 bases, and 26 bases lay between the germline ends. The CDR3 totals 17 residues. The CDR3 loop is CASNQGPFGGNGYEQYF. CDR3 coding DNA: TGTGCCAGCAATCAGGGTCCCTTTGGGGGAAATGGTTACGAGCAGTACTTC.

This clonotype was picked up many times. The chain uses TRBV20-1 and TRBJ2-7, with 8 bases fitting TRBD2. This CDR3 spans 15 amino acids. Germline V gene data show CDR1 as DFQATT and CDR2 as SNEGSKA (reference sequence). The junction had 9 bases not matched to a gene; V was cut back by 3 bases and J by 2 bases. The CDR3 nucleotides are TGCAGTGCTAGGGGGGCGGGAGGCCCCCCCTACGAGCAGTACTTC. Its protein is CSARGAGGPPYEQYF.

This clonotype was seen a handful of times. In nucleotides, the CDR3 is TGTGCCAGCAGCCCCCTCTCCTGGGGCTACACCTTC. Translated, it gives CASSPLSWGYTF. J is TRBJ1-2 and V is TRBV7-9; the D is unclear. Between the trimmed V and J ends, which lost 5 bases and 8 bases, there was a span of 12 bases. Germline V CDR1 and CDR2: SEHNR, FQNEAQ (reference sequence). The CDR3 runs 12 residues.

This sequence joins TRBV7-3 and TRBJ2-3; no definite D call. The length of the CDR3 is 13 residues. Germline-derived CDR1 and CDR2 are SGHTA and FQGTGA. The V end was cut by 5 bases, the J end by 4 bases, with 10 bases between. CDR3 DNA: TGTGCCAGCAGCACCCGACCTGCAGATACGCAGTATTTT. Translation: CASSTRPADTQYF.

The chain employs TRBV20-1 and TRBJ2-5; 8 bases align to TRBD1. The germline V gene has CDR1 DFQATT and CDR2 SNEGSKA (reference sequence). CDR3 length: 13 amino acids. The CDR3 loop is CSGTGGGQETQYF. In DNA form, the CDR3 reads TGCAGCGGGACAGGTGGGGGCCAAGAGACCCAGTACTTC.

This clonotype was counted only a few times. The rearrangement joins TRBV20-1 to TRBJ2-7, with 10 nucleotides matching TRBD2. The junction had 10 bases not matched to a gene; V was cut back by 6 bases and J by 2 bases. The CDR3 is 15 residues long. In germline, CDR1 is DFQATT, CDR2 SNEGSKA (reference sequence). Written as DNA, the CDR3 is TGCAGTGCCCACGAGACTAGCGGGTCAACCTACGAGCAGTACTTC. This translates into CSAHETSGSTYEQYF.

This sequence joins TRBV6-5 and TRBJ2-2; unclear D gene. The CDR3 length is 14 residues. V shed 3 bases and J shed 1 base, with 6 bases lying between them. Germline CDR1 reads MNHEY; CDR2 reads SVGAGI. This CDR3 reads CASSYRRNTGELFF. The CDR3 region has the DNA TGTGCCAGCAGTTATCGCAGGAACACCGGGGAGCTGTTTTTT.

CDR3 sequence (DNA): TGTGCCAGCAGCCTTAGGCTAAACGAGCAGTACTTC. It specifies CASSLRLNEQYF. The chain couples TRBV5-5 to TRBJ2-4; D call uncertain. With the DNA end fitting TRBJ2-7 better, the J assignment may be wrong. This CDR3 has 12 amino acids. Germline V lookup: CDR1 SGHKS, CDR2 YYEKEE (reference sequence).

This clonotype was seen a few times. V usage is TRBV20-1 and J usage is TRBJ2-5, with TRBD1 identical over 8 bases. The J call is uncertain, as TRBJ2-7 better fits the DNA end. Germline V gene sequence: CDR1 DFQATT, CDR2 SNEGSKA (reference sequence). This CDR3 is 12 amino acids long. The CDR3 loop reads CSARVDRDEQYF. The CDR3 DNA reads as TGCAGTGCTAGGGTGGACAGGGACGAGCAGTACTTC.

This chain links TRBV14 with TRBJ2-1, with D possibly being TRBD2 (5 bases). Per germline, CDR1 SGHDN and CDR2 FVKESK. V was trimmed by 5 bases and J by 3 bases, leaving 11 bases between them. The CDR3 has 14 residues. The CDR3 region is CASSFRGHYNEQFF. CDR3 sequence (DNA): TGTGCCAGCAGCTTCAGAGGGCACTACAATGAGCAGTTCTTC. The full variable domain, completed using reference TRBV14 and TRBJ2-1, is EAGVTQFPSHSVIEKGQTVTLRCDPISGHDNLYWYRRVMGKEIKFLLHFVKESKQDESGMPNNRFLAERTGGTYSTLKVQPAELEDSGVYFCASSFRGHYNEQFFGPGTRLTVL.

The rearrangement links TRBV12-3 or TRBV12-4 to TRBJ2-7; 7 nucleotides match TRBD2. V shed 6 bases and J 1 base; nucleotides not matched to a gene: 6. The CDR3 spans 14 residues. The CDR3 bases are TGTGCCAGCAGCACCCGGGACTATTCCTACGAGCAGTACTTC. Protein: CASSTRDYSYEQYF.